Presented here are 5 T cell receptor beta chains from one specimen sequenced in a study of T cells after posttransplantation cyclophosphamide. Measured with immunoSEQ multiplex PCR; TCRdb has only the in-frame clones, and not every one. The table records roughly 4,500 clones, 65% to 85% of them present only once. Cyclophosphamide on days +3 and +4 followed busulfan-fludarabine conditioning and a marrow graft. The sample in question was PBMCs, obtained less than 30 days after a stem cell transplant with posttransplant cyclophosphamide. The receptors originated from a male patient in his forties or fifties who received an allogeneic stem cell transplant from an unrelated donor, was CMV-positive, and had acute GVHD only. T cells may partly derive from the graft donor.

The V call is TRBV7-2, the J call TRBJ1-4; D remains unclear. V was shortened by 4 bases and J by 0 bases, with 6 bases between the two germline ends. The CDR3 covers 14 residues. Germline CDR1 reads SGHTA; CDR2 reads FQGNSA. The CDR3 DNA reads TGTGCCAGCAGCTCCGGTGCAACTAATGAAAAACTGTTTTTT. The encoded protein is CASSSGATNEKLFF.

V and J are TRBV7-9 and TRBJ2-6; 8 bases fit TRBD2. The CDR3 has 18 residues. J was trimmed by 3 bases and V by 1 base; bases with no gene match: 8. Germline lookup yields CDR1 SEHNR and CDR2 FQNEAQ (reference sequence). The CDR3 bases are TGTGCCAGCAGCTTAGAGCAGCTAGCGGGTTATGGGGCCAACGTCCTGACTTTC. Its translation: CASSLEQLAGYGANVLTF.

The chain couples TRBV7-9 to TRBJ1-2; D ambiguous. The V end was cut by 3 bases, the J end by 4 bases, with 9 bases between. Germline assignment: CDR1 SEHNR and CDR2 FQNEAQ (reference sequence). The CDR3 is 13 amino acids. As DNA, the CDR3 is TGTGCCAGCAGCTTGGAGAGTTTCTATGGCTACACCTTC. This sequence encodes CASSLESFYGYTF.

Notes on this clone: This CDR3 is also generated by other DNA sequences in the sample. V usage is TRBV7-2 and J usage is TRBJ1-4, with D uncertain. Trimming removed 9 bases at V and 2 bases at J, with 13 bases between. The CDR3 totals 14 residues. Germline values: CDR1 SGHTA, CDR2 FQGNSA. DNA for the CDR3: TGTGCCAGTTCTAGCGGTACTACTAATGAAAAACTGTTTTTT. Translating gives CASSSGTTNEKLFF.

The chain links TRBV7-8 to TRBJ2-7; D perhaps matches TRBD1 (6 bases). Germline CDR1 is SGHVS and CDR2 is FQNEAQ. The CDR3 runs 15 residues. Deletions cut 5 bases from V and 2 bases from J, with 16 bases between. The CDR3 DNA reads as TGTGCCAGCAGCCCTAACAGGGTTGGGCCCTACGAGCAGTACTTC. Protein: CASSPNRVGPYEQYF.